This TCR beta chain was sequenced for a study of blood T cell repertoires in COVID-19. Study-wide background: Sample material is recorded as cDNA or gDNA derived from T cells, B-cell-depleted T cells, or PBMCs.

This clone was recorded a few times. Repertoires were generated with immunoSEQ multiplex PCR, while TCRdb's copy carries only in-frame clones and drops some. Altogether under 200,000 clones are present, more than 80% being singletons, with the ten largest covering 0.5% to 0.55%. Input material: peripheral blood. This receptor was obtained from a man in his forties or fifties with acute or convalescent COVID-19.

As DNA, the CDR3 is TGTGCCAGCAGCCCGGGACAGGGGAACGGGGAGCTGTTTTTT. Translation: CASSPGQGNGELFF. The chain carries TRBV2 and TRBJ2-2; TRBD1 matches 10 bases. This CDR3 has 14 residues. Trimming cost V 6 bases and J 7 bases; bases outside gene matches: 5. CDR1 and CDR2 (germline): SNHLY, FYNNEI.